A selection of T cell receptor beta chains follows, all from one sample in a study of tumor and adjacent non-tumor tissue in lung cancer. One entry per CDR3 protein, called by TCRdb with MiXCR from the multiplex PCR reads. Found here are under 250,000 distinct CDR3 sequences, approximately 74% of them singletons; the top ten hold under 30%. The sequenced material came from lung tumor tissue. These receptors all come from a man aged 60 to 75 with non-small cell lung cancer. CDR3s include the opening cysteine and the closing phenylalanine or tryptophan. D genes are given only for firm matches. Only part of the rows carry a size: once, few, many, or a class if the clone is expanded.

clone_size v_call d_call cdr3_aa
NA TRBV12-3/TRBV12-4 NA CVSGGTGAQTQYF
NA TRBV11-1 NA CASSLTPTYNEQFF
NA TRBV11-1 NA CTSSTAGKPYEQHF
few TRBV5-6 NA CASSLPWGDTDTQYF
NA TRBV20-1 NA CSASHGIAEETQYF
NA TRBV11-2 NA CANSPDPRETQYF
NA TRBV4-2 TRBD2 CASSQVKSSGKADTQYF
once TRBV20-1 NA CSATEGRFYEQYF
NA TRBV12-3/TRBV12-4 TRBD2 CASSLGLAGGAQYF
NA TRBV6-5 NA CASSPLASTDTQYF
many TRBV30 NA CAWTGLASETDTQYF
NA TRBV6-5 NA CASSYGAENTGELFF
once TRBV4-1 NA CASSQHGIYGYTF
NA TRBV12-3/TRBV12-4 TRBD1 CTSSLGRGQTQYF
NA TRBV29-1 TRBD1 CSVKTGNSYNSLLHF
NA TRBV11-3 NA CASSPWGYRPQSNEQFF
NA TRBV12-3/TRBV12-4 NA CASIVDSDSYEQYF
many TRBV6-6 NA CASSLDYIGRFF
many TRBV6-6 TRBD1 CASSPPGQGYNEQFF
NA TRBV6-2/TRBV6-3 NA CTTPGDSTYEQYF
NA TRBV12-3/TRBV12-4 TRBD2 CASSPYSGGQETQYF
NA TRBV29-1 TRBD1 CSDHWDRTYEQYF
few TRBV20-1 TRBD2 CSATGLAGGRDTDTQYF
many TRBV6-5 NA CASSVRGRGEAFF
NA TRBV6-2/TRBV6-3 NA CASSLSATQPQHF
NA TRBV20-1 NA CSTNPGGSNQPQHF
NA TRBV4-2 NA CASNRYFMGRTYEQYF
NA TRBV20-1 NA CSARDQLKMTRGSLNTGELFF
NA TRBV29-1 NA CSVDTGLTTDTQYF
NA TRBV4-2 NA CVSSQDWTQGNNEQFF
NA TRBV5-5 TRBD1 CASSSGTVSTDTQYF
NA TRBV28 NA CASTTVPLGLSNQPQHF
NA TRBV20-1 NA CSARAPNGVSSDTQYF
NA TRBV11-1 NA CASSINEGSYTGELFF
few TRBV20-1 TRBD2 CSARGLAGGIEQFF
NA TRBV6-5 NA CASSPNGRNRHF
many TRBV11-2 NA CASSHRGVGPNYGYTF
NA TRBV30 NA CVGSVANNELFF
many TRBV12-3/TRBV12-4 TRBD1 CASSHQTGHGYTF
NA TRBV5-1 NA CASRIRGNTDTHYF
NA TRBV11-2 TRBD2 CANSPTLNRGDETQYF
NA TRBV11-2 NA CAISLGMSSEQYF
once TRBV11-3 TRBD1 CASNPYRGLNNEQFF
many TRBV6-5 NA CASSYGPRTEAFF
NA TRBV5-1 NA CASSLERPYGYTF
NA TRBV13 TRBD1 CASSRDRGQSAYGYTF
many TRBV11-1 NA CASSRESYEQFF
NA TRBV6-2/TRBV6-3 NA CASSYAGRTGELFF
NA TRBV6-1 NA CASSDYRAAGQFF
NA TRBV11-3 NA CASSPVAGKKNEQYF
NA TRBV6-1 NA CASSEVTSWGRDTQYF
few TRBV20-1 NA CSAHGGSTVLETQYF
NA TRBV11-2 TRBD1 CASSFQQGPNEKLFF
NA TRBV20-1 TRBD1 CSARSYEQGSYGFTF